Shown below are 5 T cell receptor beta chains from a single sample sequenced in a study of shared clonotypes between healthy human individuals (dated by TCRdb to the early 2020s). The library was made by the immunoSEQ multiplex PCR assay. TCRdb stores this immuneACCESS table with in-frame sequences only. Part of the clones is absent; in the studies checked, under half of the shortfall reflects unresolved V genes, and no reason is known for the rest. This sample holds 400,000 to 600,000 clones; roughly 83% were observed only once. Around 13% of the sample is taken by the ten largest. Sequencing was performed on PBMCs. The receptors originated from a woman in her forties in good health. Some clones in this sample may be carry-over from other donors' samples.

The chain recombines TRBV28 with TRBJ2-7; TRBD1 or TRBD2 may be the D gene (5 bases each). CDR3 length: 14 residues. The germline V gene has CDR1 MDHEN and CDR2 SYDVKM. The V and J ends lost 5 bases and 7 bases respectively, with 18 bases between them. The CDR3 nucleotides are TGTGCCAGCAGTCCCGCAAGTGGGACCGGGGAGCAGTACTTC. Its translation is CASSPASGTGEQYF. Filled out from reference TRBV28 and TRBJ2-7, the complete variable domain reads DVKVTQSSRYLVKRTGEKVFLECVQDMDHENMFWYRQDPGLGLRLIYFSYDVKMKEKGDIPEGYSVSREKKERFSLILESASTNQTSMYLCASSPASGTGEQYFGPGTRLTVT.

CDR3 sequence reads: CASSVESRYTEAFF. For the CDR3, the DNA is TGTGCCAGCAGCGTAGAAAGCCGGTACACTGAAGCTTTCTTT. J is TRBJ1-1 and V is TRBV9; no reliable D call. Germline V gene data show CDR1 as SGDLS and CDR2 as YYNGEE. The V end was cut by 0 bases, the J end by 3 bases, with 9 bases between. This CDR3 has 14 residues.

The gene calls are TRBV6-1 and TRBJ2-1; D is perhaps TRBD2 (5 bases). Germline V lookup: CDR1 MNHNS, CDR2 SASEGT. The V and J ends lost 8 bases and 9 bases respectively, with 17 bases between them. The CDR3 contains 13 residues. The CDR3 DNA reads TGTGCCAGCGGGTTGTACCGGACTTCTGAGCAGTTCTTC. Translating it yields CASGLYRTSEQFF.

V and J are TRBV18 and TRBJ1-6; D is ambiguous. Germline V CDR1 and CDR2: KGHSH, LQKENI. This CDR3 comprises 13 residues. V shed 6 bases and J shed 6 bases, with 9 bases lying between them. This chain's CDR3 is CASSPSSNSPLHF. The CDR3 coding sequence is TGTGCCAGCTCGCCCAGCTCTAATTCACCCCTCCACTTT.

This rearrangement joins TRBV11-2 to TRBJ2-7; 12 bases are a match to TRBD2. J was trimmed by 6 bases and V by 4 bases; bases with no gene match: 7. The CDR3 extends over 15 amino acids. Germline assignment: CDR1 SGHAT and CDR2 FQNNGV. CDR3 in amino acids: CASSSRLAGAVEQYF. CDR3 coding DNA: TGTGCCAGCAGCTCCAGACTAGCGGGAGCTGTCGAGCAGTACTTC. The complete variable domain, with remaining parts taken from reference TRBV11-2 and TRBJ2-7, reads EAGVAQSPRYKIIEKRQSVAFWCNPISGHATLYWYQQILGQGPKLLIQFQNNGVVDDSQLPKDRFSAERLKGVDSTLKIQPAKLEDSAVYLCASSSRLAGAVEQYFGPGTRLTVT.